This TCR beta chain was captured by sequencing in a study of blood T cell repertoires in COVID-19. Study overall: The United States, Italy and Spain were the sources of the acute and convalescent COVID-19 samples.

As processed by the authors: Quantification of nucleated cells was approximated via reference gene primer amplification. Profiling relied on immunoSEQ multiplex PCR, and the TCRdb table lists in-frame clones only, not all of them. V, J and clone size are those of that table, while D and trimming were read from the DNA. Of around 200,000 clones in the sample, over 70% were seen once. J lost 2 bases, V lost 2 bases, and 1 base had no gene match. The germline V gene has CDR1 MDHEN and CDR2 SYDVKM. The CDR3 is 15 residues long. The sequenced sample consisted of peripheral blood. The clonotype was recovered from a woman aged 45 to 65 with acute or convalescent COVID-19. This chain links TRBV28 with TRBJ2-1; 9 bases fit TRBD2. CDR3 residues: CASSLAGGAYNEQFF. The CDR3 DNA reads TGTGCCAGCAGTTTAGCGGGAGGGGCCTACAATGAGCAGTTCTTC.